The next 16 T cell receptor beta chains were all read from a single sample in a study of CD8 T cells in ankylosing spondylitis. MiXCR was run by TCRdb on the 5' RACE reads, yielding one entry per CDR3 protein. The sample lists under 300,000 distinct CDR3 sequences, about a sixth occurring once. What was sequenced was blood, either unsorted or a sorted T cell fraction (not recorded which). The receptor source for this set is a male donor with ankylosing spondylitis or in good health (not recorded which).

The chain uses TRBV7-3 and TRBJ2-1; no clear D gene. The CDR3 extends over 14 amino acids. From germline, CDR1 is SGHTA and CDR2 FQGTGA. Deletions cut 1 base from V and 4 bases from J, with 8 bases between. CDR3 in DNA: TGTGCCAGCAGCTTAAACAGCGAATACAATGAGCAGTTCTTC. It is translated as CASSLNSEYNEQFF.

This clonotype occurred many times. The chain carries TRBV4-1 and TRBJ2-5; TRBD2 agrees at 7 bases. Germline values: CDR1 MGHRA, CDR2 YSYEKL. The CDR3 is 16 amino acids. The V and J ends lost 1 base and 0 bases, in that order; junction bases with no gene match: 5. The CDR3 protein is CASSQVPGLYQETQYF. As DNA, the CDR3 is TGCGCCAGCAGCCAAGTTCCGGGACTATACCAAGAGACCCAGTACTTC.

This clonotype was seen repeatedly, ten times or more. The genes are TRBV6-1 and TRBJ2-7; D call uncertain. CDR1 and CDR2 from the germline V gene are MNHNS and SASEGT. CDR3 length: 14 amino acids. Deletions cut 7 bases from V and 3 bases from J, with 16 bases between. CDR3 amino acids: CASTDNPVYYEQYF. The DNA for the CDR3 is TGTGCCAGCACTGATAACCCAGTATACTACGAGCAGTACTTC.

The CDR3 nucleotides are TGTGCCAGCAGCTTTGGAGCGGGAGAAGAGACCCAGTACTTC. It yields the protein CASSFGAGEETQYF. The chain recombines TRBV5-6 with TRBJ2-5; 8 bases agree with TRBD2. Germline CDR1 SGHDT, CDR2 YYEEEE. Trimming took 2 bases from V and 3 from J; bases not matched to a gene: 3. The CDR3 covers 14 residues.

The chain recombines TRBV4-2 with TRBJ2-7; perhaps TRBD1 as D (5 bases). The CDR3 consists of 12 residues. From germline, CDR1 is LGHNA and CDR2 YNFKEQ. Trimming removed 5 bases at V and 3 bases at J, with 8 bases between. CDR3 in amino acids: CASSGANYEQYF. The CDR3 DNA reads as TGTGCCAGCAGCGGGGCAAACTACGAGCAGTACTTC.

Ten or more counts support this clonotype. This chain links TRBV7-9 with TRBJ2-7; 11 nucleotides agree with TRBD2. The germline V gene encodes CDR1 SEHNR and CDR2 FQNEAQ (reference sequence). CDR3 length: 17 amino acids. Trimming at V came to 4 bases and at J to 4 bases, leaving 12 bases not matched to a gene. The DNA for the CDR3 is TGTGCCAGCAGCTCCTTTTCCGGGACTAGCGGCTTTTACGAGCAGTACTTC. It translates to CASSSFSGTSGFYEQYF.

The chain has TRBV7-2 and TRBJ2-5; D possibly corresponds to TRBD2 (6 bases). The CDR3 runs to 12 residues. Germline CDR1 SGHTA, CDR2 FQGNSA. V gave up 6 bases and J gave up 5 bases, with 10 bases separating them. The CDR3 DNA reads TGTGCCAGCAGGGGACTGGGGGAGACCCAGTACTTC. Amino acid sequence: CASRGLGETQYF.

This chain links TRBV10-2 with TRBJ2-1; tentatively, D is TRBD2 (5 bases). The germline V gene encodes CDR1 WSHSY and CDR2 SAAADI. This CDR3 is 15 amino acids long. Trimming pared 2 bases from V and 2 bases from J, leaving 10 bases between. CDR3 nucleotide sequence: TGCGCCAGCAGTGAGATGGGAGTGGCCTACAATGAGCAGTTCTTC. It encodes CASSEMGVAYNEQFF.

This clonotype was detected ten times or more. V usage is TRBV20-1 and J usage is TRBJ2-1; unclear D gene. CDR1 is DFQATT and CDR2 is SNEGSKA in the germline V gene (reference sequence). Trimming cost V 0 bases and J 6 bases, with 6 bases left between them. The CDR3 loop spans 12 amino acids. The CDR3 DNA reads as TGCAGTGCTAGAGATGAAGGCAATGAGCAGTTCTTC. It encodes CSARDEGNEQFF.

CDR3 in amino acids: CASSYPGNTEAFF. CDR3 coding DNA: TGTGCCAGCAGCTACCCGGGAAACACTGAAGCTTTCTTT. The chain uses TRBV6-5 and TRBJ1-1, with D uncertain. CDR3 length: 13 residues. V gave up 6 bases and J gave up 2 bases, with 10 bases separating them. In germline, CDR1 is MNHEY, CDR2 SVGAGI.

As DNA, the CDR3 is TGTGCCAGCAGTTTCCCGGGCTCATTGGGAGATACGCAGTATTTT. It codes for CASSFPGSLGDTQYF. This sequence joins TRBV6-5 and TRBJ2-3; unclear D gene. Trimming removed 4 bases from V and 5 bases from J, with 16 bases in between. Germline assignment: CDR1 MNHEY and CDR2 SVGAGI. The CDR3 loop spans 15 amino acids.

The gene calls are TRBV2 and TRBJ2-5; 11 bases agree with TRBD2. This CDR3 contains 15 residues. Unmatched junction bases numbered 5, after V lost 3 bases and J lost 5 bases. Germline-derived CDR1 and CDR2 are SNHLY and FYNNEI. The CDR3 coding sequence is TGTGCCAGCAGTGAGGGGCTAGCGGGAGGTGAGACCCAGTACTTC. Residues: CASSEGLAGGETQYF.

This clonotype came up a few times. The chain employs TRBV20-1 and TRBJ2-1; 11 bases match TRBD2. The J segment lost 4 bases and the V segment lost 3 bases, leaving 5 bases of the junction unmatched. The germline V gene has CDR1 DFQATT and CDR2 SNEGSKA (reference sequence). The CDR3 covers 15 residues. CDR3 protein: CSARSLAGEYNEQFF. CDR3 in DNA: TGCAGTGCTAGGTCACTAGCGGGAGAGTACAATGAGCAGTTCTTC.

The chain is built from TRBV27 and TRBJ2-7; D is unresolved. This CDR3 has 13 residues. Trimming left V 0 bases short and J 2 bases short, with 5 bases between. Germline lookup yields CDR1 MNHEY and CDR2 SMNVEV (reference sequence). The CDR3 bases are TGTGCCAGCAGTTTATCCCAGGCCTACGAGCAGTACTTC. It specifies CASSLSQAYEQYF.

V and J are TRBV27 and TRBJ2-7; maybe TRBD2 (5 bases). The CDR3 covers 15 residues. Per the germline V gene, CDR1 is MNHEY and CDR2 is SMNVEV (reference sequence). Trimming removed 0 bases from V and 3 bases from J, with 12 bases in between. The CDR3 sequence: CASSLSASSGYEQYF. The CDR3, as DNA: TGTGCCAGCAGTTTATCGGCCTCGAGCGGCTACGAGCAGTACTTC.

CDR3 DNA: TGCGCCAGCAGTCAATCGGCGGGAGGGAACTACGAGCAGTACTTC. This translates into CASSQSAGGNYEQYF. The chain couples TRBV23-1 to TRBJ2-7; 9 bases fit TRBD2. TRBV23-1 is labeled an ORF, and its function is uncertain. CDR3 length: 15 residues. V lost 0 bases, J lost 3 bases, and 3 bases stayed unmatched.